This T cell receptor beta chain was profiled in a study of Tregs in tolerant kidney transplant recipients. Study in general: Related graft donors supplied nonmyeloablative bone marrow transplants, and mixed chimerism was transient. Points from the study as a whole: Nucleotide sequences could not be compared across some patients' samples due to primer changes. Expanding Tregs on activated donor B cells appeared to best identify donor-specific TCRbeta clones.

On this clone itself: The antigen is undetermined.

Sequencing used immunoSEQ multiplex PCR; TCRdb keeps in-frame clones, though not all of them. This table has about 100,000 clones, roughly 89% appearing once. Unstimulated regulatory T cells (CD4+CD25+CD127-), CD4+CD25- non-regulatory cells, CD4 and CD8 cells were FACS-sorted from thawed PBMCs. CDR1 is KGHSH, CDR2 LQKENI, per germline. The junction had 8 bases not matched to a gene; V was cut back by 3 bases and J by 5 bases. The CDR3 consists of 16 residues. The sequenced sample was CD4+ T cells from blood, obtained before the transplant. This rearrangement joins TRBV18 to TRBJ2-3; 10 bases line up with TRBD1. This clonotype was sampled from a human donor who received a combined kidney and bone marrow transplant. The CDR3 DNA is TGTGCCAGCTCACCCCGGGACAGGGGTCTTATAGATACGCAGTATTTT. Translated, it gives CASSPRDRGLIDTQYF.